The clone carrying this TCR beta chain showed up just a few times. Its specificity is not known. The germline and genes are mouse ones. Read coverage stops 1 residue before the CDR3 terminus; the germline J gene supplies the remainder. Other DNA sequences of this sample code for an identical CDR3. TCRdb's table, derived via immunoSEQ multiplex PCR, lists solely in-frame clones and lacks some. Among some 6,600 clones listed, 40% to 60% were seen once. The data were obtained in a study of tissue T cells after allogeneic stem cell transplantation. Indicated time point: mouse harvest day 7 after allogeneic transplant. Tail vein injection delivered 10^7 T-cell-depleted bone marrow cells and 10^6 splenic CD5+ T cells. The germline CDR1 and CDR2 sequences are KGHPV and FQNQEV (reference sequence). The CDR3 contains 14 residues. The V gene lost 3 bases and the J gene lost 0 bases, with 8 bases spanning the gap.

The study, taken as a whole, reports: The study did not identify alloreactive or antigen-specific tissue TCRs, and some clones might be persisting host cells. TCR repertoires tracked anatomic similarity, regardless of disease or transplant status. Blood and spleen captured only part of the tissue TCR repertoire. Limitations included a small, clinically heterogeneous cohort and limited sampling depth.

The chain links TRBV26 to TRBJ1-1, with D possibly TRBD1 on 6 matching bases. This sequence originates from a female BALB/c mouse given C57BL/6 T cells with graft-versus-host disease after an allogeneic hematopoietic cell transplant. The sample taken for sequencing was gut tissue. The DNA read from the CDR3 is TGTGCCAGCAGTCTAGGGACAACAAACACAGAAGTCTTC. It codes for CASSLGTTNTEVF. The whole CDR3 sequence is CASSLGTTNTEVFF.